This T cell receptor beta chain derives from a study of blood T cell repertoires in COVID-19. J was trimmed by 6 bases and V by 3 bases; bases with no gene match: 17. CDR3 size: 17 residues. Germline V CDR1 and CDR2: SEHNR, FQNEAQ (reference sequence). Repertoires were generated with immunoSEQ multiplex PCR, while TCRdb's copy carries only in-frame clones and drops some. The sample comprises 200,000 to 250,000 clones, approximately 90% of which are singletons, and roughly 5% rests with the top ten. The receptor comes from a woman in her forties with acute or convalescent COVID-19. The sample comprised peripheral blood. The rearrangement joins TRBV7-9 to TRBJ2-7, with 7 bases fitting TRBD1. This CDR3 is CASSFEGTGVPPREQYV. The DNA of the CDR3 is TGTGCCAGCAGCTTCGAGGGCACAGGGGTCCCCCCCCGCGAGCAGTACGTC.